The clone carrying this TCR beta chain was recorded many times. Its antigen remains unknown. The sample is drawn from a study of molecular identifiers for immune sequencing clone quantification. Study in general: Naive CD8 cell RNA, from 20,000 or 100,000 cells, was split five ways in replicates, with four sequenced. Study-level points and caveats: Sizes of highly expanded clones could be underestimated through identical TCRs sharing a barcode.

Using a CD8+CD4-CCR7+CD45RA+ phenotype, naive CD8 T cells were sorted. A single record per CDR3 protein comes from TCRdb applying MiXCR to the PCR reads. The top ten clones hold about 0.75% of a sample with 490,000 or so distinct CDR3 sequences, around 23% of them seen once. The V gene lost 0 bases and the J gene lost 5 bases, with 8 bases spanning the gap. Germline-derived CDR1 and CDR2 are SGDLS and YYNGEE. The CDR3 loop spans 13 amino acids. This receptor was taken from a human donor in good health. Some libraries in this study had Jurkat cell RNA spiked in. The chain is built from TRBV9 and TRBJ1-1, with D tentatively TRBD1 (5 bases). The sequencing sample was made of naive CD8+ T cells from blood, with Jurkat cell RNA spiked in. Subset defined: FACS-sorted CD8+CD4-CCR7+CD45RA+ naive T cells. The CDR3 DNA follows: TGTGCCAGCAGCGTAGGGGGCCGGACTGAAGCTTTCTTT. This codes for CASSVGGRTEAFF.